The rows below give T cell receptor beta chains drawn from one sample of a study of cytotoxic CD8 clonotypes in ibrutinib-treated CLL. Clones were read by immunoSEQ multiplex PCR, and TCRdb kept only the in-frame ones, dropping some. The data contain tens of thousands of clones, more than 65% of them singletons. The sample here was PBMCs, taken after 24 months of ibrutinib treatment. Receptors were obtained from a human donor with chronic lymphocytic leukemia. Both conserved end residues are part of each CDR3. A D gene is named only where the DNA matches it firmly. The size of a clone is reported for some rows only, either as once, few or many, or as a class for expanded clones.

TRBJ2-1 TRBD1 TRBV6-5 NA CASSRMGQFNEQFF TGTGCCAGCAGTAGAATGGGACAGTTCAATGAGCAGTTCTTC
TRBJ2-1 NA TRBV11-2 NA CASSFVNIRRYRSYNEQFF TGTGCCAGCAGCTTTGTCAATATTCGGCGTTACAGGTCCTACAATGAGCAGTTCTTC
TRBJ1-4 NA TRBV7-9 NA CASSSVGTNEKLFF TGTGCCAGCAGCTCCGTGGGAACTAATGAAAAACTGTTTTTT
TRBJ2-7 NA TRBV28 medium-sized CASSPGEGQVSYEQYF TGTGCCAGCAGCCCTGGGGAGGGACAGGTCTCCTACGAGCAGTACTTC
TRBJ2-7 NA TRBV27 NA CASSFRGRSYEQYF TGTGCCAGCAGTTTTAGGGGGAGAAGCTACGAGCAGTACTTC
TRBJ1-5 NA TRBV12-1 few CASSYPQQGSNQPQHF TGTGCCAGCAGCTATCCCCAACAGGGGTCTAATCAGCCCCAGCATTTT
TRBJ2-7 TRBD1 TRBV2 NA CASIQDRRLGEQYF TGTGCCAGCATCCAGGACAGGAGGTTGGGGGAGCAGTACTTC
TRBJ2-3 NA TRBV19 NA CASSGDGGLRDTQYF TGTGCCAGTAGTGGCGATGGAGGGTTGAGAGATACGCAGTATTTT
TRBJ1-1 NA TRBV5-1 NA CASSADKRDTEAFF TGCGCCAGCAGCGCCGACAAGAGGGACACTGAAGCTTTCTTT
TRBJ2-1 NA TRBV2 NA CASSEVRSSYNEQFF TGTGCCAGCAGTGAAGTGCGGAGCTCCTACAATGAGCAGTTCTTC
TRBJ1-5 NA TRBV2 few CASSDTLTGNQPQHF TGTGCCAGCAGTGATACCTTAACAGGCAATCAGCCCCAGCATTTT
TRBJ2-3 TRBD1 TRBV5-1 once CASSLGDRDSDTQYF TGCGCCAGCAGCTTGGGGGACAGGGATTCAGATACGCAGTATTTT
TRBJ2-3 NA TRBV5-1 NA CASSLAGNGLVTDTQYF TGCGCCAGCAGCTTGGCTGGGAACGGGCTAGTCACAGATACGCAGTATTTT
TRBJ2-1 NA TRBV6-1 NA CASKSPGYNEQFF TGTGCCAGCAAAAGCCCTGGCTACAATGAGCAGTTCTTC
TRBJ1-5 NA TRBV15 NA CATSREAPGRYQPQHF TGTGCCACCAGCAGAGAAGCCCCCGGTCGGTATCAGCCCCAGCATTTT
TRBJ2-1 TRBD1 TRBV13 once CASSSLYGTGDREQFF TGTGCCAGCAGCTCCCTTTACGGGACAGGGGATCGGGAGCAGTTCTTC
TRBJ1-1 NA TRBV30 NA CAWSPGTMNTEAFF TGTGCCTGGAGTCCCGGGACAATGAACACTGAAGCTTTCTTT
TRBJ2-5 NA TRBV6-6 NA CASAGGETQYF TGTGCCAGCGCCGGGGGAGAGACCCAGTACTTC
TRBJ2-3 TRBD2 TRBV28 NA CASSPLAGATDTQYF TGTGCCAGCAGTCCTTTAGCGGGGGCGACAGATACGCAGTATTTT
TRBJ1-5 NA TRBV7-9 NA CASSPHPQDSNQPQHF TGTGCCAGCAGCCCCCACCCACAGGATAGCAATCAGCCCCAGCATTTT
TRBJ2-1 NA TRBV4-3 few CASSHIRGSYNEQFF TGCGCCAGCAGCCACATACGGGGGAGTTACAATGAGCAGTTCTTC
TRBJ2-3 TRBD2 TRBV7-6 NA CASSLGASGGKDTQYF TGTGCCAGCAGCTTAGGTGCTAGCGGGGGAAAAGATACGCAGTATTTT
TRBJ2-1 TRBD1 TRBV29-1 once CSAGTGYYNEQFF TGCAGTGCCGGGACAGGGTATTACAATGAGCAGTTCTTC
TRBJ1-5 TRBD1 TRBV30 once CAWSSGTGGTTQPQHF TGTGCCTGGAGTTCCGGGACAGGGGGGACAACTCAGCCCCAGCATTTT
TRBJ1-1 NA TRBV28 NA CASSFEGGEAFF TGTGCCAGCAGTTTCGAAGGGGGTGAAGCTTTCTTT
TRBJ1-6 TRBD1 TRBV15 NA CATSRVTGAFYNSPLHF TGTGCCACCAGCAGGGTTACAGGGGCTTTCTATAATTCACCCCTCCACTTT
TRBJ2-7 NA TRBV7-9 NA CASSLVYEQYF TGTGCCAGCAGCTTAGTCTACGAGCAGTACTTC
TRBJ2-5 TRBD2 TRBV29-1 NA CSFRLAVVQETQYF TGCAGCTTTCGACTAGCGGTGGTCCAAGAGACCCAGTACTTC
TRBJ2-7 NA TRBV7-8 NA CASSLGSGTSHEQYF TGTGCCAGCAGCTTAGGGTCAGGTACGAGTCACGAGCAGTACTTC
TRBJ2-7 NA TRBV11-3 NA CASSLDGTRMGYEQYF TGTGCCAGCAGCTTAGATGGGACACGGATGGGCTACGAGCAGTACTTC
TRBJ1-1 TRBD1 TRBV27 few CASALDRVNTEAFF TGTGCCAGCGCATTGGACAGGGTGAACACTGAAGCTTTCTTT
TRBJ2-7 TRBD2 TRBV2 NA CASSLTSGGPYEQYF TGTGCCAGCAGTCTGACTAGCGGGGGTCCCTACGAGCAGTACTTC
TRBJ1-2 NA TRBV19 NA CATTTRAGIYYGYTF TGTGCCACCACTACCCGAGCGGGGATTTACTATGGCTACACCTTC
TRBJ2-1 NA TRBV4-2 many CASSQDLGSNEQFF TGTGCCAGCAGCCAAGATCTAGGATCGAATGAGCAGTTCTTC
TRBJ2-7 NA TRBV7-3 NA CASSVRYEQYF TGTGCCAGCAGTGTCCGCTACGAGCAGTACTTC
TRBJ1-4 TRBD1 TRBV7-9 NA CASSPRTGGEKLFF TGTGCCAGCAGCCCCCGGACAGGGGGGGAAAAACTGTTTTTT
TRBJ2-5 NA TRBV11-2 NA CASSFGPQETQYF TGTGCCAGCAGCTTCGGACCTCAAGAGACCCAGTACTTC
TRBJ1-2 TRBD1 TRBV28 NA CASSLSPQGDRYGYTF TGTGCCAGCAGTTTATCTCCCCAGGGGGATAGGTATGGCTACACCTTC
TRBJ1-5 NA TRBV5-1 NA CASSLGGNGQPQHF TGCGCCAGCAGCCTAGGAGGGAATGGTCAGCCCCAGCATTTT
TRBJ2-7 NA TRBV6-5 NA CASSYSIDSSYEQYF TGTGCCAGTAGTTACTCGATTGATAGCTCCTACGAGCAGTACTTC
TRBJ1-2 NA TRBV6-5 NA CASSSGGNYGYTF TGTGCCAGCAGTTCCGGGGGTAACTATGGCTACACCTTC
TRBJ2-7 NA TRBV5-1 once CASSFVPSYEQYF TGCGCCAGCAGCTTCGTCCCCTCCTACGAGCAGTACTTC
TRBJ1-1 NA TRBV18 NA CASSSPNTEAFF TGTGCCAGCTCATCTCCTAACACTGAAGCTTTCTTT
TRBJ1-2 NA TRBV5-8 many CASSLGGLRYGYTF TGTGCCAGCAGCCTTGGGGGGCTTCGGTATGGCTACACCTTC
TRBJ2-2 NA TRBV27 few CASRVSENTGELFF TGTGCCAGCAGGGTTTCAGAGAACACCGGGGAGCTGTTTTTT
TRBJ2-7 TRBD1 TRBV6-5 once CACSRSGQAYEQYF TGTGCCTGCAGTCGATCGGGACAGGCCTACGAGCAGTACTTC
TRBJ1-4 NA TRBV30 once CARAEGRNEKLFF TGTGCCCGGGCCGAAGGAAGAAATGAAAAACTGTTTTTT
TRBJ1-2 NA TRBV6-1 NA CASTYSGGDYGYTF TGTGCCAGCACATACTCCGGAGGCGACTATGGCTACACCTTC
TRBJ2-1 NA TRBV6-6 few CASSLRWLEQFF TGTGCCAGCAGTCTAAGATGGCTTGAGCAGTTCTTC
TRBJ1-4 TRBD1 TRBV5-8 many CASSLGQGSEKLFF TGTGCCAGCAGCCTGGGACAGGGGAGTGAAAAACTGTTTTTT
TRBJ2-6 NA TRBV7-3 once CASSLTIGAGANVLTF TGTGCCAGCAGCTTAACGATCGGGGCTGGGGCCAACGTCCTGACTTTC
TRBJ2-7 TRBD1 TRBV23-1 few CASSHSTGTGFYEQYF TGCGCCAGCAGTCACTCCACCGGGACAGGCTTCTACGAGCAGTACTTC
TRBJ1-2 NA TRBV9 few CASGQGPGAYGYTF TGTGCCAGCGGGCAGGGGCCTGGTGCGTATGGCTACACCTTC
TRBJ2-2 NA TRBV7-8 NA CASDPVRLANTGELFF TGTGCCAGCGACCCAGTGCGGCTAGCGAACACCGGGGAGCTGTTTTTT